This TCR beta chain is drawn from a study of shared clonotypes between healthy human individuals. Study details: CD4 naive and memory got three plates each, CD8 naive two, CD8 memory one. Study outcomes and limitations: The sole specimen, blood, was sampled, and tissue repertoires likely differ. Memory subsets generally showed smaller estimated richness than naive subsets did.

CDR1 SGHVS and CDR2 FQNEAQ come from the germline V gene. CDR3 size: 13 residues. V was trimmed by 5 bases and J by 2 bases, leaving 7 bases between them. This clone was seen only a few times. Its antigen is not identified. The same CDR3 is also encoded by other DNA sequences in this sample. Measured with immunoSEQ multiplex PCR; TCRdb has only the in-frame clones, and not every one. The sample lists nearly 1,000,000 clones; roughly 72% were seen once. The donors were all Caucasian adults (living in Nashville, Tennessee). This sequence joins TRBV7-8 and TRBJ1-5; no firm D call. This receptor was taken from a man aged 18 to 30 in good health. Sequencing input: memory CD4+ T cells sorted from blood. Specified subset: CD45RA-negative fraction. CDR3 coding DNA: TGTGCCAGCAGCCCCGGTGGCAATCAGCCCCAGCATTTT. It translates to CASSPGGNQPQHF.